The rows below give T cell receptor beta chains drawn from one sample of a study of T cell repertoires in cytomegalovirus infection. Via MiXCR, TCRdb re-called the reads, giving one row per CDR3 protein. The data show roughly 730,000 distinct CDR3 sequences, roughly a third seen once. These receptors are not linked to any known antigen. The sample consisted of cultured PBMCs, taken from culture after CMV antigen stimulation. The source of these receptors is a human donor in good health (CMV status not recorded). Some clones in this sample may be carry-over from other donors' samples. Each CDR3 is given with its conserved first and last residue. A D gene is named only where the DNA matches it firmly. Clone size is given for some rows only: seen once, a few or many times, or a class if the clone is expanded.

J gene: TRBJ2-6; clone size: few; V gene: TRBV18; D gene: NA; CDR3 protein: CASSPMSSGANVLTF; CDR3 DNA: TGTGCCAGCTCACCAATGAGCTCTGGGGCCAACGTCCTGACTTTC
J gene: TRBJ1-1; clone size: NA; V gene: TRBV7-9; D gene: NA; CDR3 protein: CASSLDLGGPAFF; CDR3 DNA: TGTGCCAGCAGCCTGGACCTCGGGGGTCCGGCTTTCTTT
J gene: TRBJ2-1; clone size: NA; V gene: TRBV7-8; D gene: NA; CDR3 protein: CASSLPGGWDSSYNEQFF; CDR3 DNA: TGTGCCAGCAGCTTACCGGGGGGCTGGGACAGCTCCTACAATGAGCAGTTCTTC
J gene: TRBJ2-7; clone size: NA; V gene: TRBV7-9; D gene: NA; CDR3 protein: CASSLAHPVGTYEQYF; CDR3 DNA: TGTGCCAGCAGCTTAGCCCACCCGGTTGGGACCTACGAGCAGTACTTC
J gene: TRBJ2-3; clone size: many; V gene: TRBV7-2; D gene: NA; CDR3 protein: CASSLVSGLTTDTQYF; CDR3 DNA: TGTGCCAGCAGCTTAGTTAGCGGACTTACCACAGATACGCAGTATTTT
J gene: TRBJ1-3; clone size: NA; V gene: TRBV7-9; D gene: NA; CDR3 protein: CASRLMTGNTIYF; CDR3 DNA: TGTGCCAGCAGGTTGATGACTGGAAACACCATATATTTT
J gene: TRBJ2-1; clone size: NA; V gene: TRBV4-1; D gene: TRBD1; CDR3 protein: CASSRRYPDRENEQFF; CDR3 DNA: TGCGCCAGCAGCCGAAGGTACCCGGACAGGGAAAATGAGCAGTTCTTC
J gene: TRBJ1-3; clone size: NA; V gene: TRBV7-6; D gene: NA; CDR3 protein: CASSLVARDTIYF; CDR3 DNA: TGTGCCAGCAGCTTAGTCGCCCGAGACACCATATATTTT
J gene: TRBJ1-5; clone size: few; V gene: TRBV2; D gene: NA; CDR3 protein: CASSRDIQPQHF; CDR3 DNA: TGTGCCAGCAGTAGAGACATCCAGCCCCAGCATTTT
J gene: TRBJ2-1; clone size: few; V gene: TRBV7-6; D gene: TRBD2; CDR3 protein: CACGREKFNEQFF; CDR3 DNA: TGTGCCTGCGGGCGGGAGAAGTTCAATGAGCAGTTCTTC
J gene: TRBJ2-1; clone size: NA; V gene: TRBV4-3; D gene: TRBD2; CDR3 protein: CASSVGSGSGNEQFF; CDR3 DNA: TGCGCCAGCAGCGTGGGAAGCGGGAGCGGGAATGAGCAGTTCTTC
J gene: TRBJ2-5; clone size: NA; V gene: TRBV9; D gene: NA; CDR3 protein: CASSVDPYQETQYF; CDR3 DNA: TGTGCCAGCAGCGTAGACCCTTACCAAGAGACCCAGTACTTC
J gene: TRBJ2-7; clone size: once; V gene: TRBV6-6; D gene: NA; CDR3 protein: CASSYPTAQSYEQYF; CDR3 DNA: TGTGCCAGCAGTTACCCGACAGCGCAATCCTACGAGCAGTACTTC
J gene: TRBJ1-5; clone size: few; V gene: TRBV7-8; D gene: NA; CDR3 protein: CASSRGAGRNQPQHF; CDR3 DNA: TGTGCCAGCAGCCGGGGGGCGGGGAGGAATCAGCCCCAGCATTTT
J gene: TRBJ2-1; clone size: NA; V gene: TRBV28; D gene: TRBD2; CDR3 protein: CASSFKGLAINEQFF; CDR3 DNA: TGTGCCAGCAGTTTTAAGGGACTAGCGATCAATGAGCAGTTCTTC
J gene: TRBJ1-2; clone size: NA; V gene: TRBV20-1; D gene: NA; CDR3 protein: CSSLVWGPDPSAGYTF; CDR3 DNA: TGCAGTTCCTTAGTGTGGGGCCCGGACCCATCAGCGGGCTACACCTTC
J gene: TRBJ2-7; clone size: NA; V gene: TRBV20-1; D gene: TRBD1; CDR3 protein: CSARRTGGFYEQYF; CDR3 DNA: TGCAGTGCTAGAAGGACAGGGGGATTCTACGAGCAGTACTTC
J gene: TRBJ2-5; clone size: NA; V gene: TRBV2; D gene: NA; CDR3 protein: CATTPRDGQETQYF; CDR3 DNA: TGTGCCACCACCCCCCGGGACGGCCAAGAGACCCAGTACTTC
J gene: TRBJ2-2; clone size: few; V gene: TRBV19; D gene: NA; CDR3 protein: CASSMAGELFF; CDR3 DNA: TGTGCCAGTAGTATGGCTGGGGAGCTGTTTTTT
J gene: TRBJ2-1; clone size: NA; V gene: TRBV7-9; D gene: NA; CDR3 protein: CASSRDAGPHEQFF; CDR3 DNA: TGTGCCAGCAGCCGGGACGCTGGTCCTCATGAGCAGTTCTTC
J gene: TRBJ2-3; clone size: few; V gene: TRBV27; D gene: NA; CDR3 protein: CASRGPGRWADTQYF; CDR3 DNA: TGTGCCAGCAGAGGTCCGGGACGGTGGGCAGATACGCAGTATTTT
J gene: TRBJ2-1; clone size: NA; V gene: TRBV6-1; D gene: TRBD2; CDR3 protein: CASRTSGRFDEQFF; CDR3 DNA: TGTGCCAGCCGGACTAGCGGACGGTTTGATGAGCAGTTCTTC
J gene: TRBJ2-5; clone size: many; V gene: TRBV7-2; D gene: NA; CDR3 protein: CASSLRQGQVQETQYF; CDR3 DNA: TGTGCCAGCAGCTTAAGGCAGGGGCAGGTCCAAGAGACCCAGTACTTC
J gene: TRBJ1-4; clone size: NA; V gene: TRBV7-6; D gene: NA; CDR3 protein: CASSRLNEKLFF; CDR3 DNA: TGTGCCAGCTCTAGGTTGAATGAAAAACTGTTTTTT
J gene: TRBJ2-3; clone size: few; V gene: TRBV7-9; D gene: NA; CDR3 protein: CASSLPHERPQADTQYF; CDR3 DNA: TGTGCCAGCAGCTTACCCCACGAACGACCGCAGGCAGATACGCAGTATTTT
J gene: TRBJ1-1; clone size: NA; V gene: TRBV2; D gene: NA; CDR3 protein: CASSPGGRGEAFF; CDR3 DNA: TGTGCCAGCAGCCCCGGGGGGCGCGGTGAAGCTTTCTTT
J gene: TRBJ2-3; clone size: NA; V gene: TRBV20-1; D gene: TRBD2; CDR3 protein: CSASTSGMQYF; CDR3 DNA: TGCAGTGCGAGCACTAGCGGAATGCAGTATTTT
J gene: TRBJ1-5; clone size: NA; V gene: TRBV6-1; D gene: NA; CDR3 protein: CASTKAAEQPQHF; CDR3 DNA: TGTGCCAGCACCAAAGCCGCGGAACAGCCCCAGCATTTT
J gene: TRBJ2-7; clone size: few; V gene: TRBV7-2; D gene: NA; CDR3 protein: CASSLNARPAHEQYF; CDR3 DNA: TGTGCCAGCAGCTTAAATGCTCGACCGGCCCACGAGCAGTACTTC
J gene: TRBJ1-2; clone size: NA; V gene: TRBV11-2; D gene: TRBD1; CDR3 protein: CASSFLRQGYGYTF; CDR3 DNA: TGTGCCAGCAGCTTTCTCAGACAGGGGTATGGCTACACCTTC
J gene: TRBJ1-6; clone size: few; V gene: TRBV7-8; D gene: NA; CDR3 protein: CASSKRRTYNSPLHF; CDR3 DNA: TGTGCCAGCAGCAAAAGGAGGACTTATAATTCACCCCTCCACTTT